What follows describes a single T cell receptor (beta chain). Antigen: not known. Deletions cut 1 base from V and 11 bases from J, with 18 bases between. The germline V gene has CDR1 SGHVS and CDR2 FQNEAQ. The CDR3 contains 15 residues. RNA amounts of roughly 0.45 to 1 ug underwent reverse transcription with random hexamers. Amplification of TCR beta CDR3 was carried out by immunoSEQ multiplex PCR, which covered 54 Vbeta and 13 Jbeta segments. One entry per CDR3 protein results from TCRdb running MiXCR on the immunoSEQ multiplex PCR reads. The sample includes some 110,000 distinct CDR3 sequences, just under 95% of them seen just once. The data were obtained in a study of CD8 T cells in Susac syndrome. Study details: There were Susac syndrome patients who were therapy-naive at blood draw, others on corticosteroids, and others on intravenous immunoglobulin alone.

The study's findings and limits: Susac-specific public clones found in total CD8+ repertoires numbered approximately 15, and those in CD8+ TEMRA repertoires numbered five.

Sequences were obtained from CD8+ T cells from PBMCs. This sequence was found in a human donor with Susac syndrome. The rearrangement links TRBV7-8 to TRBJ1-5, with no clear D. CDR3 amino acids: CASSLERGWGYAQHF. As DNA, the CDR3 is TGTGCCAGCAGCTTAGAGCGAGGGTGGGGTTACGCCCAGCATTTT. Combining the CDR3 with reference TRBV7-8 and TRBJ1-5 gives the whole variable domain GAGVSQSPRYKVAKRGQDVALRCDPISGHVSLFWYQQALGQGPEFLTYFQNEAQLDKSGLPSDRFFAERPEGSVSTLKIQRTQQEDSAVYLCASSLERGWGYAQHFGDGTRLSIL.